Shown below are 32 T cell receptor beta chains from a single sample sequenced in a study of blood T cell repertoires in COVID-19. TCRdb's table, derived via immunoSEQ multiplex PCR, lists solely in-frame clones and lacks some. The sample includes 180,000 or so clones, 85% to 90% seen only once; the top ten take 0.55% to 0.8%. Sequenced material: peripheral blood. Receptors were obtained from a man in his forties or fifties with acute or convalescent COVID-19.

The V gene is TRBV19, the J gene TRBJ2-1; 10 bases map to TRBD2. This CDR3 is 17 amino acids long. Germline values: CDR1 LNHDA, CDR2 SQIVND (reference sequence). V shed 3 bases and J 0 bases; nucleotides not matched to a gene: 5. CDR3 sequence: CASSISSGGRSYNEQFF. Written as DNA, the CDR3 is TGTGCCAGTAGTATCTCTAGCGGGGGCCGCTCCTACAATGAGCAGTTCTTC.

This chain links TRBV6-1 with TRBJ2-6, with TRBD1 matching over 8 bases. Unmatched junction bases numbered 1, after V lost 3 bases and J lost 0 bases. There are 16 residues in the CDR3. Per the germline V gene, CDR1 is MNHNS and CDR2 is SASEGT. The CDR3 reads CASSETGDSGANVLTF. The CDR3 region has the DNA TGTGCCAGCAGTGAGACAGGGGACTCTGGGGCCAACGTCCTGACTTTC.

The chain employs TRBV7-6 and TRBJ2-6; D uncertain. The germline CDR1 and CDR2 sequences are SGHVS and FNYEAQ. V lost 1 base to trimming and J lost 0 bases, with 16 bases between them. This CDR3 contains 19 residues. Here the CDR3 reads CASSLVSPDSLSGANVLTF. Here the CDR3 DNA reads TGTGCCAGCAGCTTAGTTTCTCCAGATAGCCTCTCTGGGGCCAACGTCCTGACTTTC.

The chain carries TRBV11-2 and TRBJ2-5; D gene uncertain. Germline CDR1 is SGHAT and CDR2 is FQNNGV. Trimming shortened V by 0 bases and J by 4 bases, and 6 bases separated the two germline ends. This CDR3 contains 13 residues. CDR3 nucleotides: TGTGCCAGCAGCTTAGAACAGCTAGAGACCCAGTACTTC. As protein: CASSLEQLETQYF.

The chain uses TRBV6-5 and TRBJ2-7, with TRBD2 matching over 8 bases. Losses at the gene ends were 8 bases for V and 3 bases for J; bases not matched to a gene: 12. Germline loops: CDR1 MNHEY, CDR2 SVGAGI. This CDR3 comprises 15 residues. The CDR3, as DNA: TGTGCCAGCCAAATGGCCGGGACTAGGGGCTACGAGCAGTACTTC. Translation: CASQMAGTRGYEQYF.

The V call is TRBV6-2 or TRBV6-3, the J call TRBJ1-3; a weak D match, TRBD1 (6 bases). Deletions cut 2 bases from V and 4 bases from J, with 12 bases between. The germline CDR1 and CDR2 sequences are MNHEY and SVGEGT. CDR3 length equals 15 residues. CDR3 protein: CASSYDGTSGNTIYF. CDR3 sequence (DNA): TGTGCCAGCAGTTACGACGGGACATCGGGAAACACCATATATTTT.

The CDR3 nucleotides read TGTGCCAGCAGCCCCGGCCATAGGGATAGCGGGAGCTTCTTC. This encodes CASSPGHRDSGSFF. The chain employs TRBV3-1 (or the pseudogene TRBV3-2) and TRBJ2-1, with 9 bases matching TRBD2. V lost 4 bases, J lost 16 bases, and 14 bases stayed unmatched. The CDR3 extends over 14 amino acids. Germline V gene data show CDR1 as LGHDT and CDR2 as YNNKEL (reference sequence).

The genes are TRBV9 and TRBJ2-2, with D possibly being TRBD2 (6 bases). Germline assignment: CDR1 SGDLS and CDR2 YYNGEE. Trimming took off 3 bases at V and 5 bases at J, with 14 bases between the two ends. The CDR3 contains 15 residues. The CDR3 sequence is CASSARGSGTGELFF. The CDR3, as DNA: TGTGCCAGCAGCGCTCGGGGGTCGGGTACCGGGGAGCTGTTTTTT. Full variable domain (rest looked up from reference TRBV9 and TRBJ2-2): DSGVTQTPKHLITATGQRVTLRCSPRSGDLSVYWYQQSLDQGLQFLIQYYNGEERAKGNILERFSAQQFPDLHSELNLSSLELGDSALYFCASSARGSGTGELFFGEGSRLTVL.

The chain uses TRBV5-4 and TRBJ2-6; maybe TRBD2 (6 bases). Per the germline V gene, CDR1 is SGHNT and CDR2 is YYREEE (reference sequence). The CDR3 loop spans 16 amino acids. V was clipped by 3 bases and J by 1 base, with 11 bases between them. The CDR3 reads CASSSGRGSGANVLTF. In DNA form, the CDR3 reads TGTGCCAGCAGCTCCGGTCGGGGGTCTGGGGCCAACGTCCTGACTTTC. Full variable domain (missing parts from reference TRBV5-4 and TRBJ2-6): ETGVTQSPTHLIKTRGQQVTLRCSSQSGHNTVSWYQQALGQGPQFIFQYYREEENGRGNFPPRFSGLQFPNYSSELNVNALELDDSALYLCASSSGRGSGANVLTFGAGSRLTVL.

V and J are TRBV6-4 and TRBJ2-2; tentatively, D is TRBD1 (6 bases). V lost 6 bases and J lost 6, with 8 bases in between. There are 12 residues in the CDR3. Germline CDR1 and CDR2: MRHNA and SNTAGT. Here the CDR3 DNA reads TGTGCCAGCAGACAGGGTGCCGGGGAGCTGTTTTTT. As protein: CASRQGAGELFF.

The CDR3 DNA sequence: TGCGCCAGCAGCTTGGTGGCTCAGGGGGCAGGACAGCTGTTTTTT. This encodes CASSLVAQGAGQLFF. This rearrangement joins TRBV5-1 to TRBJ2-2, with TRBD1 matching over 8 bases. J gave up 12 bases and V 0 bases, and 10 bases lay outside the gene matches. This CDR3 is built from 15 residues. CDR1 is SGHRS and CDR2 is YFSETQ in the germline V gene.

The chain is built from TRBV19 and TRBJ2-1; TRBD2 matches 8 bases. The J segment lost 6 bases and the V segment lost 6 bases, leaving 7 bases of the junction unmatched. This CDR3 region has 14 residues. Per the germline V gene, CDR1 is LNHDA and CDR2 is SQIVND (reference sequence). CDR3 nucleotide sequence: TGTGCCAGTAGCAATAGCGGGACCCGCAATGAGCAGTTCTTC. Its translation: CASSNSGTRNEQFF. Using reference TRBV19 and TRBJ2-1 for the parts outside the CDR3, the full variable domain is DGGITQSPKYLFRKEGQNVTLSCEQNLNHDAMYWYRQDPGQGLRLIYYSQIVNDFQKGDIAEGYSVSREKKESFPLTVTSAQKNPTAFYLCASSNSGTRNEQFFGPGTRLTVL.

This clone was seen only once. The V call is TRBV24-1, the J call TRBJ2-1; 9 bases match TRBD1. From germline, CDR1 is KGHDR and CDR2 SFDVKD. This CDR3 has 15 amino acids. The ends lost 11 bases at V and 5 bases at J; junction bases unmatched: 12. The CDR3 loop reads CARGTGTLLDNEQFF. The CDR3 DNA reads TGTGCCAGAGGGACAGGGACCCTCTTAGACAATGAGCAGTTCTTC.

The V gene is TRBV19, the J gene TRBJ1-1; D not resolved. V was clipped by 4 bases and J by 1 base, with 7 bases between them. This CDR3 spans 13 amino acids. Germline lookup yields CDR1 LNHDA and CDR2 SQIVND (reference sequence). CDR3 DNA sequence: TGTGCCAGTAGTAGGAGGCCGAACACTGAAGCTTTCTTT. This sequence encodes CASSRRPNTEAFF.

The V gene is TRBV5-5, the J gene TRBJ2-1; maybe TRBD1 (6 bases). The CDR3 totals 14 residues. Germline lookup yields CDR1 SGHKS and CDR2 YYEKEE (reference sequence). Trimming cost V 3 bases and J 2 bases, with 9 bases left between them. The CDR3 sequence is CASSWGRAYNEQFF. The CDR3 bases are TGTGCCAGCAGCTGGGGGCGGGCCTACAATGAGCAGTTCTTC.

J is TRBJ1-6 and V is TRBV6-6, with a possible D match to TRBD1 (5 bases). The CDR3 loop spans 15 amino acids. Germline loops: CDR1 MNHNY, CDR2 SVGAGI (reference sequence). V dropped 3 bases and J dropped 6 bases, with 12 bases sitting between them. The CDR3 region has the DNA TGTGCCAGCAGTTATTCTCAGGGTCCTAATTCACCCCTCCACTTT. It codes for CASSYSQGPNSPLHF.

The rearrangement links TRBV5-1 to TRBJ2-7; tentative D call: TRBD1 (5 bases). The length of the CDR3 is 13 residues. Germline lookup yields CDR1 SGHRS and CDR2 YFSETQ. V dropped 2 bases and J dropped 0 bases, with 6 bases sitting between them. The CDR3 loop is CASSFDSSYEQYF. CDR3 DNA: TGCGCCAGCAGCTTCGACAGCTCCTACGAGCAGTACTTC.

This clone was seen only once. The chain employs TRBV28 and TRBJ1-3; D perhaps matches TRBD1 (6 bases). The germline V gene has CDR1 MDHEN and CDR2 SYDVKM. This CDR3 comprises 15 residues. V was shortened by 4 bases and J by 4 bases, with 14 bases between the two germline ends. This CDR3 is CASSSTGHKGNTIYF. In DNA form, the CDR3 reads TGTGCCAGCAGTTCTACAGGGCATAAGGGAAACACCATATATTTT.

The V gene is TRBV19, the J gene TRBJ1-1; possibly TRBD1 for D (6 bases). The CDR3 is 12 amino acids. V was pared by 6 bases and J by 3 bases, with 8 bases between. Germline CDR1 is LNHDA and CDR2 is SQIVND (reference sequence). CDR3 region: CASRQGHTEAFF. The CDR3 region has the DNA TGTGCCAGTAGACAGGGACACACTGAAGCTTTCTTT.

The sample holds one count of this clone. The CDR3 DNA is TGTGCCAGCAGCTTTCAGGGATACGAGCAGTACTTC. It yields the protein CASSFQGYEQYF. This chain connects TRBV5-6 to TRBJ2-7, with D possibly TRBD1 on 5 matching bases. Germline lookup yields CDR1 SGHDT and CDR2 YYEEEE. CDR3 size: 12 residues. Trimming pared 2 bases from V and 4 bases from J, leaving 7 bases between.

This clone was seen repeatedly, ten times or more. The rearrangement links TRBV7-9 to TRBJ2-5; TRBD1 is a possible D gene (6 bases). V was cut by 10 bases and J by 3 bases, with 21 bases left in between. Germline assignment: CDR1 SEHNR and CDR2 FQNEAQ (reference sequence). The CDR3 has 15 amino acids. CDR3 nucleotide sequence: TGTGCCATAAAAGGGGGAATAGGGGCGGAAGAGACCCAGTACTTC. Amino acid sequence: CAIKGGIGAEETQYF. The full variable domain, its missing parts supplied by reference TRBV7-9 and TRBJ2-5, is DTGVSQNPRHKITKRGQNVTFRCDPISEHNRLYWYRQTLGQGPEFLTYFQNEAQLEKSRLLSDRFSAERPKGSFSTLEIQRTEQGDSAMYLCAIKGGIGAEETQYFGPGTRLLVL.

This clone appeared once. The chain recombines TRBV15 with TRBJ2-1; 12 bases fit TRBD2. This CDR3 contains 17 residues. Germline-derived CDR1 and CDR2 are LNHNV and YYDKDF (reference sequence). V gave up 0 bases and J gave up 5 bases; unmatched junction bases: 5. The CDR3 loop is CATSRDLGLAGNNEQFF. As DNA, the CDR3 is TGTGCCACCAGCAGAGATCTTGGACTAGCGGGAAACAATGAGCAGTTCTTC.

The chain has TRBV9 and TRBJ2-3, with no clear D. Germline V gene lookup returns CDR1 SGDLS and CDR2 YYNGEE. The V end was cut by 1 base, the J end by 5 bases, with 8 bases between. The CDR3 sequence is 13 residues long. The CDR3 DNA reads TGTGCCAGCAGCGTATCCCGCGAAGATACGCAGTATTTT. It codes for CASSVSREDTQYF.

This clone was picked up a small number of times. V is TRBV5-1 and J is TRBJ1-4, with TRBD1 identical over 10 bases. J gave up 8 bases and V 1 base, and 11 bases lay outside the gene matches. CDR1 is SGHRS, CDR2 YFSETQ, per germline. The CDR3 runs to 17 residues. CDR3 in amino acids: CASSLSGPGTGVEKLFF. The CDR3 bases are TGCGCCAGCAGCTTGTCTGGGCCCGGGACAGGGGTGGAAAAACTGTTTTTT.

The J gene is TRBJ1-1, the V gene TRBV15, with D perhaps matching TRBD1 (5 bases). The germline gives CDR1 LNHNV, CDR2 YYDKDF (reference sequence). V was trimmed by 0 bases and J by 6 bases, leaving 11 bases between them. The CDR3 extends over 14 amino acids. The CDR3 DNA is TGTGCCACCAGCAGAGAGCAGGGATTCGCTGAAGCTTTCTTT. It is translated as CATSREQGFAEAFF.

The chain combines TRBV3-1 (or the pseudogene TRBV3-2) with TRBJ1-4; 9 bases are a match to TRBD1. V lost 0 bases and J lost 5; bases outside the gene matches: 1. Germline CDR1 LGHDT, CDR2 YNNKEL (reference sequence). The length of the CDR3 is 15 residues. As DNA, the CDR3 is TGTGCCAGCAGCCAAGATGACAGGGGGAATGAAAAACTGTTTTTT. This encodes CASSQDDRGNEKLFF.

V and J are TRBV10-3 and TRBJ1-6, with a tentative D call TRBD1 (6 bases). The CDR3 loop spans 15 amino acids. In germline, CDR1 is ENHRY, CDR2 SYGVKD. V was pared by 3 bases and J by 5 bases, with 11 bases between. CDR3: CAISEVQGNNSPLHF. The CDR3, as DNA: TGTGCCATCAGTGAAGTGCAGGGGAATAATTCACCCCTCCACTTT.

The chain has TRBV10-3 and TRBJ1-1; D gene uncertain. Trimming took 0 bases from V and 5 from J, leaving 13 bases between them. Germline values: CDR1 ENHRY, CDR2 SYGVKD. The CDR3 is 15 residues long. The CDR3 loop reads CAISESGGRVTEAFF. The CDR3 DNA follows: TGTGCCATCAGTGAGTCGGGTGGGCGAGTTACTGAAGCTTTCTTT.

This chain links TRBV21-1 with TRBJ1-1. TRBV21-1 is shown as a pseudogene. CDR3 size: 15 residues. The CDR3 is CASSKEETRGTEAFF. CDR3 DNA sequence: TGTGCCAGCAGCAAAGAAGAGACTAGGGGCACTGAAGCTTTCTTT.

The chain uses TRBV28 and TRBJ1-1, with a possible D match to TRBD1 (6 bases). This CDR3 spans 14 amino acids. Trimming took 2 bases from V and 5 from J, leaving 12 bases between them. The V gene's germline CDR1 is MDHEN and CDR2 SYDVKM. DNA for the CDR3: TGTGCCAGCAGTTTAGGGGGGGCCTGGACTGAAGCTTTCTTT. Protein sequence: CASSLGGAWTEAFF.

The rearrangement uses TRBV5-1 and TRBJ1-1; possible D gene TRBD1, 5 bases. Per the germline V gene, CDR1 is SGHRS and CDR2 is YFSETQ. There are 15 residues in the CDR3. The V gene lost 4 bases and the J gene lost 1 base, with 14 bases spanning the gap. CDR3 protein: CASSALGEANTEAFF. CDR3 DNA sequence: TGCGCCAGCAGCGCCCTGGGGGAGGCGAACACTGAAGCTTTCTTT.

The chain employs TRBV9 and TRBJ2-1, with TRBD2 matching over 12 bases. V dropped 1 base and J dropped 3; count of bases not matched to a gene: 11. Germline V gene lookup returns CDR1 SGDLS and CDR2 YYNGEE. The CDR3 spans 19 residues. CDR3 sequence (DNA): TGTGCCAGCAGCGTATCCCACCGACTAGCGGGAGATGTCTACAATGAGCAGTTCTTC. Translated, it gives CASSVSHRLAGDVYNEQFF.